Following are 6 T cell receptor beta chains from one sample sequenced in a study of human T cells and chemical hapten exposure. Documented time point: patch test 1, 2 weeks after DPC sensitization. Treatment denoted: therapeutic diphenylcyclopropenone sensitization with weekly scalp DPC. TCRdb used MiXCR to reprocess the RACE reads, holding one entry per CDR3 protein. The data contain approximately 340,000 distinct CDR3 sequences, approximately 6.3% of them singletons. Sequenced here: whole blood, sampled in connection with sensitization to the hapten diphenylcyclopropenone (DPC). The receptors originated from a woman younger than 35 with alopecia areata. Some clones in this sample may be carry-over from other donors' samples.

This chain connects TRBV23-1 to TRBJ1-5, with D perhaps TRBD1 (6 bases). TRBV23-1 qualifies as an ORF whose function is uncertain. Trimming stripped 8 bases from V and 6 bases from J, with 20 bases between. The CDR3 extends over 15 amino acids. The CDR3: CASVSSSDSGQPQHF. CDR3 DNA: TGCGCCAGCGTCTCAAGTTCGGACAGCGGTCAGCCCCAGCATTTT.

This clonotype was observed at least ten times. The chain is built from TRBV12-5 and TRBJ2-1; 8 bases match TRBD1. Trimming removed 5 bases from V and 9 bases from J; junction bases left unmatched: 9. CDR1 and CDR2 from the germline V gene are LGHNT and FRNRAP. The CDR3 has 14 residues. The CDR3 nucleotides read TGTGCTAGTGGTCCCGGACAGGGAGCGAGTGAGCAGTTCTTC. Its protein product is CASGPGQGASEQFF.

The sample holds a few counts of this clonotype. The chain has TRBV27 and TRBJ1-1; D gene uncertain. V was pared by 2 bases and J by 7 bases, with 8 bases between. Germline V gene data show CDR1 as MNHEY and CDR2 as SMNVEV (reference sequence). This CDR3 spans 12 amino acids. CDR3 sequence: CASSLDSREAFF. CDR3 DNA: TGTGCCAGCAGTTTAGATTCCCGTGAAGCTTTCTTT.

In its sample, this clonotype was seen a few times. The chain couples TRBV7-9 to TRBJ2-5; D unresolved. The ends were cut back, 1 base at V and 2 bases at J, with 14 bases in the middle. The CDR3 totals 16 residues. Germline loops: CDR1 SEHNR, CDR2 FQNEAQ (reference sequence). The CDR3: CASSLVKLRSQETQYF. Written as DNA, the CDR3 is TGTGCCAGCAGCTTAGTAAAGTTGAGGTCGCAAGAGACCCAGTACTTC.

This clonotype has more than one count but fewer than ten. The chain employs TRBV12-3 or TRBV12-4 and TRBJ2-3, with 7 bases aligning to TRBD2. The CDR3 is 16 residues long. Trimming removed 1 base from V and 2 bases from J; junction bases left unmatched: 6. The chain's CDR3 is CASSLEASGYTDTQYF. CDR3 sequence (DNA): TGTGCCAGCAGTTTAGAAGCTAGCGGATACACAGATACGCAGTATTTT.

The table lists this clonotype with a few counts. The rearrangement uses TRBV20-1 and TRBJ1-5; D perhaps matches TRBD1 (5 bases). The V gene lost 0 bases and the J gene lost 1 base, with 13 bases spanning the gap. The V gene's germline CDR1 is DFQATT and CDR2 SNEGSKA (reference sequence). CDR3 length: 16 residues. The CDR3 here is CSARDIGRESNQPQHF. The DNA for the CDR3 is TGCAGTGCTAGAGATATAGGCAGGGAGAGCAATCAGCCCCAGCATTTT.